This TCR beta chain was sequenced during a study of T cell responses to AZD1222 COVID-19 vaccine. Study conclusions and caveats: Possibly, clonal diversity was underestimated; donors were largely white British and included more females. CD4 TCRs associated with vaccination spanned spike, dominating at 160-218 and 743-854.

Turning to this clone: What it binds is not known.

The method was immunoSEQ multiplex PCR; TCRdb's version includes in-frame clones alone and lacks a portion of them. The sample gives tens of thousands of clones, 90% of which show up once; approximately 5% is in the top ten. Germline CDR1 reads MGHRA; CDR2 reads YSYEKL. V was trimmed by 0 bases and J by 4 bases, leaving 10 bases between them. The CDR3 has 15 amino acids. Doses given second, at about 4 or about 12 weeks, were pooled. The sequences come from peripheral blood, collected 28 days after the second AZD1222 dose. This receptor was identified in an adult who received the AZD1222 COVID-19 vaccine. The chain recombines TRBV4-1 with TRBJ2-1; possibly TRBD2 for D (7 bases). CDR3 loop: CASSQERGPYNEQFF. The CDR3, as DNA: TGCGCCAGCAGCCAAGAGCGGGGGCCGTACAATGAGCAGTTCTTC.